The 2 T cell receptor beta chains presented below share a single source sample, sequenced in a study of tumor-infiltrating lymphocytes in primary liver carcinoma (dated by TCRdb to about 2017). Reads for this sample came from an Illumina HiSeq 2500. A constant-region primer and ProtoScript II reverse transcriptase were used to reverse-transcribe TCRbeta-specific cDNA from around 540 ng total RNA. Three nested multiplex PCR rounds, following a slightly modified ARM-PCR procedure, were used to build the TCRbeta libraries. Each of the first two PCR rounds ran for around 11 cycles using multiplex TRBV1-TRBV30 forward primers together with a Cbeta reverse primer. The public reads were quality trimmed at Q25 with fastp and then assembled into clones with MiXCR by TCRdb, keeping productive beta chains. CDR3 protein sequences are deduplicated, and each keeps its most common genes and DNA. The sample table records 48,000 or so distinct CDR3 sequences; around 79% of these occur just once. The ten biggest clones cover approximately 25% of the sample.

Without any cell sorting, total RNA and DNA were co-extracted from about 20-30 mg of bulk tissue using the AllPrep DNA/RNA mini kit. The sequenced material came from liver tumor tissue from sampling region 3. Interpreted using the paper, the cell subset or site label stands for: tumor region T3, left-lateral pole. These receptors were collected from a man aged 35-49 years with primary liver carcinoma and hepatitis B virus infection.

This clonotype was observed a few times. One base away lies a much larger clone, so this may be a sequencing read error. V gene TRBV25-1 combines with J gene TRBJ1-4; a possible D gene is TRBD1 (6 bases). The CDR3 has 15 amino acids. Per germline, CDR1 MGHDK and CDR2 SYGVNS. As DNA, the CDR3 is TGTACCAGCAGTGAATCGGGGGCCCTAGAGAGAAAACTGTTTTTT. Encoded protein: CTSSESGALERKLFF.

This clonotype was seen at least ten times. The chain couples TRBV7-8 to TRBJ2-1; TRBD2 matches 16 bases. The V and J ends lost 5 bases and 8 bases, in that order; junction bases with no gene match: 3. Germline loops: CDR1 SGHVS, CDR2 FQNEAQ. The CDR3 loop spans 15 amino acids. CDR3: CASSPGTSGRDEQFF. CDR3 nucleotides: TGTGCCAGCAGCCCCGGGACTAGCGGGAGGGATGAGCAGTTCTTC.